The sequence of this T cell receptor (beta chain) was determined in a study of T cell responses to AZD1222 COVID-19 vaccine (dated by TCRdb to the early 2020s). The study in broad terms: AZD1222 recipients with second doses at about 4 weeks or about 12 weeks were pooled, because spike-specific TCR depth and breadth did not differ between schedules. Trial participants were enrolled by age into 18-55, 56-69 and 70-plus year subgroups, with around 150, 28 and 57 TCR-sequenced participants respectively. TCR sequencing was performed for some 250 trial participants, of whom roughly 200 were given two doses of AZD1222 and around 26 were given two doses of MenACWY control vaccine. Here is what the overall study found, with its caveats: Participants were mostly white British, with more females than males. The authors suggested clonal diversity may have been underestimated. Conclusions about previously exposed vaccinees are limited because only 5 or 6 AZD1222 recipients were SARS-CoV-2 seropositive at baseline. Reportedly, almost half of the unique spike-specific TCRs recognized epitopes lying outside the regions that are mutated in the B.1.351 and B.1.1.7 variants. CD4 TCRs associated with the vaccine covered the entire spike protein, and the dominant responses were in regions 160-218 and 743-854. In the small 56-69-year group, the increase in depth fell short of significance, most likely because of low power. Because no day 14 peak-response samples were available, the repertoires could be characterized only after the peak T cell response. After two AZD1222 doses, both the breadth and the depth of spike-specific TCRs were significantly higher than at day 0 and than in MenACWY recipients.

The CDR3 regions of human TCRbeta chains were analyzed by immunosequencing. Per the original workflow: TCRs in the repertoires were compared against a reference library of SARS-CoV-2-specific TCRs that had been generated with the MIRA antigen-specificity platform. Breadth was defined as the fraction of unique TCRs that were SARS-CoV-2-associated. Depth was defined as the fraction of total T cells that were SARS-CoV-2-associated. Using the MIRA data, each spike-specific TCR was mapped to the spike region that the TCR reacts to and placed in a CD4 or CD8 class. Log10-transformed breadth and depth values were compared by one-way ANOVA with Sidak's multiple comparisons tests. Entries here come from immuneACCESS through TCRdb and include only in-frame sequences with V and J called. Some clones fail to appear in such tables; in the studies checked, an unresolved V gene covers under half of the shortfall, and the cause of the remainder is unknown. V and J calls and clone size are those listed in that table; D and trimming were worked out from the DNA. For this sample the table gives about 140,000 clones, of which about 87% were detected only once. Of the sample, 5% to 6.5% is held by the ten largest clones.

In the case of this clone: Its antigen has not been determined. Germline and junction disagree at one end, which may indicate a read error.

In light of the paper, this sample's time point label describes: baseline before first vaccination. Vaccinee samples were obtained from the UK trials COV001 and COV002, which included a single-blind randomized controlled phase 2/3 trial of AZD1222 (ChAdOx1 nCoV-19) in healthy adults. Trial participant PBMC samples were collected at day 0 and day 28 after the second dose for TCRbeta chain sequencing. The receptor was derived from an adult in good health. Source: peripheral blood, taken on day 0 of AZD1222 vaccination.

The DNA sequence is as follows: TGCGCCAGCAGCCAAGCTCGGACAGGGGACTACGATCAGTACTTC. Translated, it gives CASSQARTGDYDQYF. The chain employs TRBV4-3 and TRBJ2-7, with TRBD1 matching 9 junction bases. The germline V gene specifies LGHNA as CDR1 and YSLEER as CDR2. The CDR3 goes from the cysteine to the phenylalanine over 15 residues. Of all the DNA, just the CDR3 is kept, 45 bases in frame from base 1.